This T cell receptor (beta chain) was identified in a study of CD8+CD57+ T cells in acquired aplastic anemia. Trimming removed 3 bases at V and 7 bases at J, with 6 bases between. The CDR3 is 11 residues long. The germline V gene encodes CDR1 MNHEY and CDR2 SVGAGI. Findings of the study overall: Controls and patients did not differ significantly in CD8+ Simpson's diversity. Comparison of patients with controls identified around 31 shared CD8+ CDR3 sequences.

This clonotype was detected ten times or more. Antigen: not known. Template material for TCR beta VDJ and CDR3 profiling consisted of genomic DNA. TCRdb re-analysed the reads in MiXCR, keeping a single row per CDR3 protein. The data hold some 410,000 distinct CDR3 sequences, with 60% to 80% observed a single time. This receptor was obtained from a human donor in good health, serving as a control. The material sequenced was sorted CD4+, CD8+, or CD8+CD57+ T cells (not recorded which) from PBMCs. The J gene is TRBJ1-2, the V gene TRBV6-5; D remains unclear. CDR3 nucleotide sequence: TGTGCCAGCAGTTATCGAGGTGGCTACACCTTC. This translates into CASSYRGGYTF.